This T cell receptor (beta chain) was sequenced in a study of post-analysis software for immune sequencing data. Study observations and caveats: The study found TRBV5-6, TRBV5-1 and TRBV20-1 among a handful of TRBV segments more frequent in patients than controls. Among multiple sclerosis patients, normalized Chao1 diversity was significantly below that of controls.

This CDR3 comprises 17 residues. CDR1 LGHNA and CDR2 YSLEER come from the germline V gene. J lost 0 bases, V lost 0 bases, and 7 bases had no gene match. This clonotype was seen a few times. Its specificity is not known. Unique molecular identifiers were carried by the TCR beta cDNA libraries. TCRdb analysed the PCR reads with MiXCR anew, one entry per CDR3 protein. Of 650,000 to 900,000 distinct CDR3 sequences listed, about 43% are singletons. This chain uses TRBV4-3 with TRBJ2-7; 8 bases map to TRBD2. Sequenced input: blood. The clonotype originates from a girl aged 5-17 years with multiple sclerosis. DNA for the CDR3: TGCGCCAGCAGCCAAGATCTTACTAGCGGAAGCTCCTACGAGCAGTACTTC. The encoded protein is CASSQDLTSGSSYEQYF.